This TCR beta chain is drawn from a study of blood T cells in healthy people across ages. The CDR3 sequence is 15 residues long. Looked up from germline, CDR1 is SGDLS and CDR2 is YYNGEE. V shed 3 bases, J shed 6 bases, and the junction held 8 bases outside the gene matches. A second PCR, run for 7 to 11 cycles, used a sample-barcoded 5' primer plus a J-beta primer mix. Each CDR3 protein gets one entry after TCRdb re-called the 5' RACE reads with MiXCR. Found here are about 1.6 million distinct CDR3 sequences, around 36% of them singletons; the top ten hold 11%. This clonotype was seen only a few times.

J is TRBJ2-1 and V is TRBV9, with TRBD2 matching over 8 bases. The specimen sequenced was blood. This receptor was identified in a woman under 40 in good health. The chain's CDR3 is CASSGPGTRVNEQFF. The CDR3 bases are TGTGCCAGCAGCGGCCCCGGGACTAGGGTCAATGAGCAGTTCTTC.